These 27 T cell receptor beta chains were sequenced from one sample in a study of blood T cell repertoires in COVID-19. Sequencing used immunoSEQ multiplex PCR; TCRdb keeps in-frame clones, though not all of them. Altogether about 81,000 clones are present, roughly 76% being singletons, with the ten largest covering around 4.5%. Sequencing input: peripheral blood. The receptors originated from a woman aged 45-65 years with acute or convalescent COVID-19.

This chain uses TRBV5-1 with TRBJ1-1; D possibly corresponds to TRBD1 (6 bases). The CDR3 loop spans 15 amino acids. Germline CDR1 SGHRS, CDR2 YFSETQ. Trimming pared 4 bases from V and 8 bases from J, leaving 21 bases between. CDR3 protein: CASSSSTGQLTEAFF. CDR3 coding DNA: TGCGCCAGCAGCAGCTCCACGGGACAACTAACCGAAGCTTTCTTT.

The V call is TRBV28, the J call TRBJ1-1, with D tentatively TRBD1 (6 bases). The CDR3 loop spans 11 amino acids. CDR1 and CDR2 from the germline V gene are MDHEN and SYDVKM. The ends were cut back, 8 bases at V and 6 bases at J, with 10 bases in the middle. CDR3 in amino acids: CASRQEPEAFF. DNA of the CDR3: TGTGCCAGCCGACAGGAACCTGAAGCTTTCTTT.

The V call is TRBV27, the J call TRBJ1-4; TRBD1 matches at 8 bases. V was clipped by 4 bases and J by 8 bases; unmatched bases: 9. In germline, CDR1 is MNHEY, CDR2 SMNVEV (reference sequence). The CDR3 is 15 amino acids. CDR3 sequence reads: CASSSQGAQGEKLFF. CDR3 coding DNA: TGTGCCAGCAGTTCGCAGGGGGCGCAGGGAGAAAAACTGTTTTTT.

J is TRBJ1-5 and V is TRBV18; TRBD1 aligns across 7 bases. The trim removed 3 bases at V and 4 bases at J, leaving 0 bases unmatched. Germline V lookup: CDR1 KGHSH, CDR2 LQKENI. CDR3 size: 13 residues. The CDR3: CASSPDRNQPQHF. CDR3 nucleotides: TGTGCCAGCTCACCGGACAGGAATCAGCCCCAGCATTTT.

The chain uses TRBV6-5 and TRBJ1-2, with D perhaps TRBD1 (5 bases). This CDR3 is 15 amino acids long. Germline V gene data show CDR1 as MNHEY and CDR2 as SVGAGI. The V end was cut by 6 bases, the J end by 4 bases, with 18 bases between. CDR3 sequence reads: CASRPNTGGSYGYTF. The CDR3 DNA follows: TGTGCCAGCAGGCCCAATACAGGAGGGTCCTATGGCTACACCTTC.

The rearrangement uses TRBV3-1 (or the pseudogene TRBV3-2) and TRBJ2-3; 9 bases map to TRBD1. The V gene's germline CDR1 is LGHDT and CDR2 YNNKEL (reference sequence). The CDR3 is 16 residues long. V trimming: 1 base; J trimming: 5 bases; junction bases outside the gene matches: 7. The chain's CDR3 is CASSQVGQGSRDTQYF. The CDR3 nucleotides are TGTGCCAGCAGCCAAGTGGGACAGGGTTCTAGAGATACGCAGTATTTT.

The chain carries TRBV11-2 and TRBJ2-2, with D possibly being TRBD1 (5 bases). V was shortened by 6 bases and J by 4 bases, with 15 bases between the two germline ends. Germline CDR1 reads SGHAT; CDR2 reads FQNNGV. This CDR3 is built from 15 residues. CDR3 sequence: CASSPLGHLTGELFF. DNA for the CDR3: TGTGCCAGCAGTCCACTTGGACACCTCACCGGGGAGCTGTTTTTT. Supplemented by reference TRBV11-2 and TRBJ2-2, the full variable domain reads EAGVAQSPRYKIIEKRQSVAFWCNPISGHATLYWYQQILGQGPKLLIQFQNNGVVDDSQLPKDRFSAERLKGVDSTLKIQPAKLEDSAVYLCASSPLGHLTGELFFGEGSRLTVL.

V and J are TRBV10-3 and TRBJ2-1, with D possibly TRBD1 on 6 matching bases. The CDR3 consists of 13 residues. The V gene lost 8 bases and the J gene lost 5 bases, with 13 bases spanning the gap. The germline V gene has CDR1 ENHRY and CDR2 SYGVKD. CDR3 bases: TGTGCCATCGGACAGCGTGTGGACAATGAGCAGTTCTTC. Protein: CAIGQRVDNEQFF.

The genes are TRBV2 and TRBJ1-4, with no clear D. Between the trimmed V and J ends, which lost 5 bases and 7 bases, there was a span of 11 bases. The CDR3 totals 13 residues. CDR1 and CDR2 (germline): SNHLY, FYNNEI. CDR3 coding DNA: TGTGCCAGCAGTTCGAGCGGGAGTGAAAAACTGTTTTTT. Its protein is CASSSSGSEKLFF.

The CDR3 DNA follows: TGTGCCAGCAGCTTAAAACATGCAGGGATAAGCAATCAGCCCCAGCATTTT. It specifies CASSLKHAGISNQPQHF. J is TRBJ1-5 and V is TRBV7-8; tentative D call: TRBD1 (5 bases). Germline V gene lookup returns CDR1 SGHVS and CDR2 FQNEAQ. Trimming took 2 bases from V and 1 from J, leaving 15 bases between them. The CDR3 runs to 17 residues.

The J gene is TRBJ2-2, the V gene TRBV10-3; 10 nucleotides match TRBD1. CDR3 length equals 17 residues. Trimming took 2 bases from V and 4 from J; bases not matched to a gene: 7. CDR1 ENHRY and CDR2 SYGVKD come from the germline V gene. CDR3 in DNA: TGTGCCATCAGTGAGCCCGCCGGGACAGGGGTCACCGGGGAGCTGTTTTTT. Amino acid sequence: CAISEPAGTGVTGELFF.

The chain joins TRBV6-4 to TRBJ2-3, with D maybe TRBD1 (7 bases). The CDR3 is 14 residues long. Germline V gene data show CDR1 as MRHNA and CDR2 as SNTAGT. V was pared by 4 bases and J by 5 bases, with 13 bases between. DNA of the CDR3: TGTGCCAGCAGTGTTCAGGGGGGACTAGATACGCAGTATTTT. It specifies CASSVQGGLDTQYF.

CDR3: CAISADRGRETQYF. The CDR3, as DNA: TGTGCCATCAGTGCGGACAGGGGGCGAGAGACCCAGTACTTC. The chain couples TRBV10-3 to TRBJ2-5; TRBD1 matches 11 bases. CDR3 length equals 14 residues. Germline V gene sequence: CDR1 ENHRY, CDR2 SYGVKD. After removal of 4 bases from V and 4 bases from J, the junction contained 2 bases not matched to a gene.

The genes are TRBV10-1 and TRBJ1-1, with 8 bases matching TRBD1. V was clipped by 6 bases and J by 6 bases; unmatched bases: 6. The germline V gene has CDR1 WNHNN and CDR2 SYGVQD (reference sequence). The CDR3 is made up of 13 amino acids. This CDR3 is CASSSTGEPEAFF. The CDR3 DNA is TGCGCCAGCAGCTCGACAGGGGAACCTGAAGCTTTCTTT.

The chain is built from TRBV5-1 and TRBJ2-2; no firm D call. The CDR3 covers 13 residues. CDR1 is SGHRS and CDR2 is YFSETQ in the germline V gene. V gave up 1 base and J gave up 6 bases, with 7 bases separating them. In DNA form, the CDR3 reads TGCGCCAGCAGCTTGCCCGACTCCGGGGAGCTGTTTTTT. Residues: CASSLPDSGELFF.

This clone has more than one count but fewer than ten. The gene calls are TRBV7-9 and TRBJ1-2, with unresolved D. Germline loops: CDR1 SEHNR, CDR2 FQNEAQ (reference sequence). V was pared by 4 bases and J by 1 base, with 16 bases between. This CDR3 is 16 amino acids long. This CDR3 reads CASSSGETQYNYGYTF. The CDR3 DNA sequence: TGTGCCAGCAGCTCCGGGGAGACACAATATAACTATGGCTACACCTTC.

The sample holds one count of this clone. The chain couples TRBV12-3 or TRBV12-4 to TRBJ1-2, with D uncertain. Trimming left V 5 bases short and J 8 bases short, with 9 bases between. This CDR3 has 11 residues. The DNA of the CDR3 is TGTGCCAGCAGTCTCGCAGGAGGCTACACCTTC. This sequence encodes CASSLAGGYTF.

V is TRBV28 and J is TRBJ1-1; D possibly corresponds to TRBD1 (6 bases). The germline gives CDR1 MDHEN, CDR2 SYDVKM. The CDR3 is 15 amino acids. The ends were cut back, 8 bases at V and 0 bases at J, with 16 bases in the middle. The DNA for the CDR3 is TGTGCCAGCGACGTGACAGGATCTCTGAACACTGAAGCTTTCTTT. It translates to CASDVTGSLNTEAFF. Complete variable domain (other parts from reference TRBV28 and TRBJ1-1): DVKVTQSSRYLVKRTGEKVFLECVQDMDHENMFWYRQDPGLGLRLIYFSYDVKMKEKGDIPEGYSVSREKKERFSLILESASTNQTSMYLCASDVTGSLNTEAFFGQGTRLTVV.

The chain recombines TRBV15 with TRBJ2-3; tentatively, D is TRBD1 (6 bases). This CDR3 is 16 amino acids long. The germline V gene has CDR1 LNHNV and CDR2 YYDKDF (reference sequence). Trimming pared 0 bases from V and 6 bases from J, leaving 16 bases between. The CDR3, as DNA: TGTGCCACCAGCAGAGATCCCCCAGGGGTAATTGATACGCAGTATTTT. Translating it yields CATSRDPPGVIDTQYF.

This chain links TRBV6-5 with TRBJ1-1; D is uncertain. The CDR3 length is 15 residues. CDR1 and CDR2 (germline): MNHEY, SVGAGI. Trimming removed 6 bases at V and 0 bases at J, with 14 bases between. The CDR3 loop reads CASRRRGRLNTEAFF. The CDR3 region has the DNA TGTGCCAGCAGACGCCGGGGAAGATTGAACACTGAAGCTTTCTTT.

The rearrangement uses TRBV4-1 and TRBJ2-5; 9 nucleotides match TRBD2. Germline V gene data show CDR1 as MGHRA and CDR2 as YSYEKL. The CDR3 extends over 16 amino acids. The trim removed 2 bases at V and 0 bases at J, leaving 4 bases unmatched. This CDR3 reads CASSQLGLAHQETQYF. The CDR3 DNA reads TGCGCCAGCAGCCAACTGGGACTAGCCCACCAAGAGACCCAGTACTTC.

This rearrangement joins TRBV3-1 (or the pseudogene TRBV3-2) to TRBJ1-4; no firm D call. The V end lost 1 base, the J end lost 13 bases, and 10 bases lay between the germline ends. The length of the CDR3 is 12 residues. Germline CDR1 and CDR2: LGHDT and YNNKEL (reference sequence). CDR3 DNA sequence: TGTGCCAGCAGCCAAGTGGCCGAGCGACTGTTTTTT. Translating it yields CASSQVAERLFF.

The chain employs TRBV4-1 and TRBJ2-1; D is ambiguous. Germline V CDR1 and CDR2: MGHRA, YSYEKL. The CDR3 is 15 residues long. V lost 2 bases and J 6 bases, leaving 14 bases between the germline ends. CDR3 nucleotides: TGCGCCAGCAGCCAATCCGCCGACATAGGCAATGAGCAGTTCTTC. It encodes CASSQSADIGNEQFF.

The CDR3 coding sequence is TGTGCCAGCAGCTTATTCTCCGGGGGGGCTTGGAATGAGCAGTTCTTC. Its translation: CASSLFSGGAWNEQFF. The J gene is TRBJ2-1, the V gene TRBV7-9; TRBD2 matches 8 bases. Germline lookup yields CDR1 SEHNR and CDR2 FQNEAQ (reference sequence). V lost 2 bases, J lost 7 bases, and 10 bases stayed unmatched. The CDR3 has 16 residues. Together with reference TRBV7-9 and TRBJ2-1, the CDR3 gives the full variable domain: DTGVSQNPRHKITKRGQNVTFRCDPISEHNRLYWYRQTLGQGPEFLTYFQNEAQLEKSRLLSDRFSAERPKGSFSTLEIQRTEQGDSAMYLCASSLFSGGAWNEQFFGPGTRLTVL.

The chain employs TRBV5-8 and TRBJ2-2; TRBD1 aligns across 7 bases. J was trimmed by 7 bases and V by 3 bases; bases with no gene match: 6. The CDR3 length is 14 residues. CDR1 and CDR2 (germline): SGHTS, YDEGEE. The chain's CDR3 is CASSSGQVYGELFF. The DNA for the CDR3 is TGTGCCAGCAGCTCCGGACAGGTCTACGGGGAGCTGTTTTTT.

The chain uses TRBV10-1 and TRBJ1-2; 7 nucleotides line up with TRBD1. The length of the CDR3 is 12 residues. Germline loops: CDR1 WNHNN, CDR2 SYGVQD (reference sequence). After removal of 8 bases from V and 3 bases from J, the junction contained 3 bases not matched to a gene. This chain's CDR3 is CASQDRDYGYTF. CDR3 DNA sequence: TGCGCCAGCCAAGACAGGGACTATGGCTACACCTTC.

The chain combines TRBV12-3 or TRBV12-4 with TRBJ1-2; the D gene is possibly TRBD1 (6 bases). CDR3 size: 12 residues. The ends were cut back, 7 bases at V and 8 bases at J, with 14 bases in the middle. CDR3 amino acids: CASTTTGRGYTF. In DNA form, the CDR3 reads TGTGCCAGCACCACGACAGGTCGGGGCTACACCTTC.